This TCR beta chain came from a study of regulatory T cells in long-lasting Graves disease. Study-wide background: Less than 3 months of antithyroid drugs had been taken by newly diagnosed Graves' patients. Regarding the study as a whole: Analyses excluded thyroid tissue, covering peripheral blood alone.

In its sample, this clonotype was seen many times. Its target is not known. As to time point: newly diagnosed GD, antithyroid drugs for less than 3 months. Extracted PBMC RNA gave rise to the TCR library. The CDR3 sequence is 16 residues long. V lost 4 bases, J lost 5 bases, and 6 bases stayed unmatched. CDR1 and CDR2 from the germline V gene are SGHRS and YFSETQ. Both iRepertoire HTBI primers and Arm-PCR of CDR3 regions were used to build the TCR beta libraries. TCRdb re-called the multiplex PCR reads with MiXCR, one entry per CDR3 protein. The top ten clones hold around 20% of a sample with approximately 350,000 distinct CDR3 sequences, about 16% of them seen once. Another study also made use of these data, one on T cells in Graves' hyperthyroidism and ophthalmopathy.

This clonotype originated in a woman younger than 30 with Graves disease. The rearrangement joins TRBV5-1 to TRBJ2-7; TRBD2 aligns across 16 bases. Material: peripheral blood mononuclear cells (PBMCs), obtained at new diagnosis, from a patient treated with antithyroid drugs. DNA of the CDR3: TGCGCCAGCAGCACCGGGACTAGCGGGGGGGGCGACGAGCAGTACTTC. Translating gives CASSTGTSGGGDEQYF.